The 24 T cell receptor beta chains below all came from one sample that was sequenced in a study of post-analysis software for immune sequencing data. Study-level points and caveats: TRBV5-6, TRBV5-1 and TRBV20-1 were among roughly five TRBV segments more frequent in patients than controls.

These receptors' targets are unknown. cDNA libraries of TCR beta carried unique molecular identifiers. In TCRdb, the PCR reads were re-called with MiXCR into one record per CDR3 protein. The sample has roughly 800,000 distinct CDR3 sequences; around 27% are singletons. Sample: blood. The receptors come from a girl aged 5 to 17 with multiple sclerosis.

The chain carries TRBV5-1 and TRBJ1-1, with D unresolved. Germline CDR1 and CDR2: SGHRS and YFSETQ. The V end lost 1 base, the J end lost 0 bases, and 7 bases lay between the germline ends. The CDR3 has 14 residues. CDR3 residues: CASSLRLMNTEAFF. For the CDR3, the DNA is TGCGCCAGCAGCTTGAGACTTATGAACACTGAAGCTTTCTTT. Combining the CDR3 with reference TRBV5-1 and TRBJ1-1 gives the whole variable domain KAGVTQTPRYLIKTRGQQVTLSCSPISGHRSVSWYQQTPGQGLQFLFEYFSETQRNKGNFPGRFSGRQFSNSRSEMNVSTLELGDSALYLCASSLRLMNTEAFFGQGTRLTVV.

The V and J genes are TRBV6-6 and TRBJ2-3, with 7 bases aligning to TRBD2. Germline V gene data show CDR1 as MNHNY and CDR2 as SVGAGI (reference sequence). Unmatched junction bases numbered 14, after V lost 6 bases and J lost 2 bases. This CDR3 contains 17 residues. The CDR3 region has the DNA TGTGCCAGCAGAGGTCCCCTCGCGGGAGCCCCCACAGATACGCAGTATTTT. It yields the protein CASRGPLAGAPTDTQYF.

The gene calls are TRBV20-1 and TRBJ2-5; weak D call: TRBD2 (6 bases). V shed 3 bases and J shed 5 bases, with 10 bases lying between them. This CDR3 has 12 amino acids. CDR1 is DFQATT and CDR2 is SNEGSKA in the germline V gene (reference sequence). The CDR3 is CSASFREETQYF. CDR3 sequence (DNA): TGCAGTGCTAGCTTCCGGGAGGAGACCCAGTACTTC.

The chain recombines TRBV20-1 with TRBJ2-1; D gene ambiguous. Trimming left V 3 bases short and J 7 bases short, with 16 bases between. This CDR3 is built from 14 residues. From germline, CDR1 is DFQATT and CDR2 SNEGSKA (reference sequence). The CDR3 DNA reads as TGCAGTGCTAGTCGGTCGGCAGTGGGGAATGAGCAGTTCTTC. This translates into CSASRSAVGNEQFF.

This sequence joins TRBV7-9 and TRBJ2-4; D may correspond to TRBD1 or TRBD2 (5 bases each). CDR3 length equals 12 residues. Per germline, CDR1 SEHNR and CDR2 FQNEAQ (reference sequence). Trimming left V 9 bases short and J 3 bases short, with 9 bases between. CDR3 in DNA: TGTGCCAGTGGGGACGGCAAAAACATTCAGTACTTC. Its protein is CASGDGKNIQYF.

This chain joins TRBV6-2 or TRBV6-3 and TRBJ2-7; D remains ambiguous. CDR1 is MNHEY and CDR2 is SVGEGT in the germline V gene. V dropped 1 base and J dropped 3 bases, with 19 bases sitting between them. The CDR3 runs to 17 residues. Written as DNA, the CDR3 is TGTGCCAGCAGTTACTTATTGGGGTATGTGGACCACTACGAGCAGTACTTC. Translating gives CASSYLLGYVDHYEQYF.

The V and J genes are TRBV20-1 and TRBJ2-4; tentatively, D is TRBD2 (6 bases). The CDR3 length is 13 residues. Germline V gene lookup returns CDR1 DFQATT and CDR2 SNEGSKA (reference sequence). V lost 6 bases to trimming and J lost 9 bases, with 18 bases between them. The CDR3 here is CSALDPPGGIQYF. CDR3 nucleotide sequence: TGCAGTGCCTTGGATCCCCCCGGGGGCATTCAGTACTTC.

The chain is built from TRBV29-1 and TRBJ1-2; D gene unclear. Trimming removed 7 bases from V and 4 bases from J, with 16 bases in between. Germline V CDR1 and CDR2: SQVTM, ANQGSEA. This CDR3 is built from 13 residues. CDR3 DNA: TGCAGCGCTAATCTCGGGGATGGCTATGGCTACACCTTC. Its translation: CSANLGDGYGYTF. The full variable domain, rest sourced from reference TRBV29-1 and TRBJ1-2, is SAVISQKPSRDICQRGTSLTIQCQVDSQVTMMFWYRQQPGQSLTLIATANQGSEATYESGFVIDKFPISRPNLTFSTLTVSNMSPEDSSIYLCSANLGDGYGYTFGSGTRLTVV.

Notes on this clonotype: A much larger clone lies one base from this, so it may be a read error. This chain uses TRBV10-3 with TRBJ2-1; 7 positions match TRBD1. The CDR3 is made up of 16 amino acids. From germline, CDR1 is ENHRY and CDR2 SYGVKD. V lost 0 bases and J lost 6; bases outside the gene matches: 8. The CDR3 loop is CAISESRGDSTNEQFF. The DNA for the CDR3 is TGTGCCATCAGTGAGTCGAGAGGGGACAGCACCAATGAGCAGTTCTTC.

Turning to this clonotype: At one boundary the junction diverges from the germline segment, which might be a read error. The CDR3 region is CASSLVGLNTEAFF. CDR3 DNA sequence: TGTGCCAGCAGCTTAGTCGGTTTGAACACTGAAGCTTTCTTT. This sequence joins TRBV5-1 and TRBJ1-1, with no clear D. Germline CDR1 reads SGHRS; CDR2 reads YFSETQ. The CDR3 sequence is 14 residues long.

V and J are TRBV6-5 and TRBJ2-7, with 7 bases aligning to TRBD2. With 5 bases clipped from V and 3 bases from J, the junction kept 4 bases outside the gene matches. The CDR3 loop spans 13 amino acids. Germline lookup yields CDR1 MNHEY and CDR2 SVGAGI. Written as DNA, the CDR3 is TGTGCCAGCAGTCGGGGGAGGGGCTACGAGCAGTACTTC. Protein product: CASSRGRGYEQYF.

This chain connects TRBV12-3 or TRBV12-4 to TRBJ2-7, with 7 bases aligning to TRBD2. Losses at the gene ends were 2 bases for V and 5 bases for J; bases not matched to a gene: 15. The CDR3 sequence is 17 residues long. Here the CDR3 DNA reads TGTGCCAGCAGTTTAAACACGTTGGCGGGAGAACCCAACGAGCAGTACTTC. It encodes CASSLNTLAGEPNEQYF.

The table lists this clonotype with a few counts. The rearrangement links TRBV6-5 to TRBJ1-4; D is unresolved. The germline V gene encodes CDR1 MNHEY and CDR2 SVGAGI. The CDR3 totals 14 residues. V gave up 2 bases and J gave up 4 bases, with 8 bases separating them. The CDR3: CASSYDPRNEKLFF. The CDR3 DNA is TGTGCCAGCAGTTACGACCCTCGTAATGAAAAACTGTTTTTT.

This clonotype showed up just a few times. The chain employs TRBV10-3 and TRBJ2-7; TRBD2 might be the D (6 bases). The CDR3 spans 11 residues. Germline loops: CDR1 ENHRY, CDR2 SYGVKD. V lost 10 bases to trimming and J lost 1 base, with 8 bases between them. CDR3 nucleotides: TGTGCCAGTGGGGGGTCCTACGAGCAGTACTTC. It specifies CASGGSYEQYF.

The sample holds many counts of this clonotype. The rearrangement uses TRBV5-1 and TRBJ2-7, with 9 bases identical to TRBD1. Germline V gives CDR1 SGHRS, CDR2 YFSETQ. CDR3 length equals 15 residues. The trim removed 1 base at V and 1 base at J, leaving 3 bases unmatched. The CDR3 DNA is TGCGCCAGCAGCTTGACAGGGGGCAGGTCCTACGAGCAGTACTTC. Translating it yields CASSLTGGRSYEQYF.

The chain recombines TRBV18 with TRBJ2-3; 8 bases fit TRBD2. Germline V CDR1 and CDR2: KGHSH, LQKENI. V dropped 5 bases and J dropped 0; count of bases not matched to a gene: 4. The CDR3 is 15 amino acids. For the CDR3, the DNA is TGTGCCAGCTCATCTAGCGGGCCCAGCACAGATACGCAGTATTTT. Encoded protein: CASSSSGPSTDTQYF.

This clonotype occurred a few times. V usage is TRBV6-5 and J usage is TRBJ1-2; D is unresolved. The germline CDR1 and CDR2 sequences are MNHEY and SVGAGI. Trimming removed 6 bases at V and 3 bases at J, with 11 bases between. The CDR3 has 13 residues. CDR3 sequence (DNA): TGTGCCAGCAGCCCCCAGTCGTACTATGGCTACACCTTC. Amino acids: CASSPQSYYGYTF.

This rearrangement joins TRBV5-1 to TRBJ2-5, with TRBD1 as a possible D gene (5 bases). V was pared by 4 bases and J by 3 bases, with 13 bases between. Germline V gives CDR1 SGHRS, CDR2 YFSETQ. The CDR3 is 14 residues long. As DNA, the CDR3 is TGCGCCAGCAGCGGCCGACAGAGTGAAGAGACCCAGTACTTC. This codes for CASSGRQSEETQYF.

The rearrangement uses TRBV4-3 and TRBJ2-7; D not resolved. The V end lost 0 bases, the J end lost 7 bases, and 13 bases lay between the germline ends. The germline CDR1 and CDR2 sequences are LGHNA and YSLEER. The CDR3 length is 14 residues. CDR3 nucleotide sequence: TGCGCCAGCAGCCAAGAATTGGCCTACAATGAGCAGTACTTC. Its protein is CASSQELAYNEQYF.

This clonotype showed up just a few times. This chain connects TRBV15 to TRBJ2-3, with TRBD1 as a possible D gene (6 bases). V gave up 0 bases and J gave up 0 bases, with 13 bases separating them. CDR1 is LNHNV and CDR2 is YYDKDF in the germline V gene (reference sequence). The CDR3 is made up of 17 amino acids. DNA for the CDR3: TGTGCCACCAGCAGAGATCCCGGGACACGAAGCACAGATACGCAGTATTTT. Protein sequence: CATSRDPGTRSTDTQYF. Complete variable domain (other parts from reference TRBV15 and TRBJ2-3): DAMVIQNPRYQVTQFGKPVTLSCSQTLNHNVMYWYQQKSSQAPKLLFHYYDKDFNNEADTPDNFQSRRPNTSFCFLDIRSPGLGDTAMYLCATSRDPGTRSTDTQYFGPGTRLTVL.

The V and J genes are TRBV20-1 and TRBJ1-6; no reliable D call. Looked up from germline, CDR1 is DFQATT and CDR2 is SNEGSKA (reference sequence). V was cut by 0 bases and J by 7 bases, with 13 bases left in between. This CDR3 is 15 amino acids long. The CDR3 nucleotides are TGCAGTGCTAGAGATCGTACCGCGTGGAATTCACCCCTCCACTTT. Its protein is CSARDRTAWNSPLHF.

The chain couples TRBV20-1 to TRBJ2-1; TRBD2 matches at 10 bases. Germline values: CDR1 DFQATT, CDR2 SNEGSKA (reference sequence). V shed 5 bases, J shed 12 bases, and the junction held 22 bases outside the gene matches. This CDR3 is 17 amino acids long. The CDR3 DNA reads as TGCAGTGCTCCGACAGGGGTACTAGCGGGGTCTTGGATGGGGCAGTTCTTC. It codes for CSAPTGVLAGSWMGQFF.

V and J are TRBV5-1 and TRBJ2-7; the D gene could be TRBD1 or TRBD2 (5 bases each). CDR1 and CDR2 from the germline V gene are SGHRS and YFSETQ. The CDR3 totals 16 residues. The germline V and J ends were trimmed by 4 bases and 0 bases, with 17 bases remaining between them. The CDR3 nucleotides read TGCGCCAGCAGCCAGGGACGGGACCAGAGCTCCTACGAGCAGTACTTC. It yields the protein CASSQGRDQSSYEQYF.

This clonotype was observed at least ten times. V and J are TRBV12-3 or TRBV12-4 and TRBJ2-1; TRBD2 aligns across 7 bases. J lost 9 bases, V lost 2 bases, and 10 bases had no gene match. The CDR3 length is 15 residues. CDR3 protein: CASSLRGVQMGEQFF. The CDR3 DNA reads TGTGCCAGCAGTTTACGGGGGGTCCAGATGGGTGAGCAGTTCTTC.